The rows below give T cell receptor beta chains drawn from one sample of a study of blood T cell repertoires in COVID-19. Repertoires were generated with immunoSEQ multiplex PCR, while TCRdb's copy carries only in-frame clones and drops some. The table has fewer than 250,000 clones, around 88% seen once. Sequenced sample: PBMCs or T cells enriched from blood (not recorded which). Every receptor here comes from a woman between 45 and 65 years old who had recovered from COVID-19. Both conserved end residues are part of each CDR3. D genes are given only for firm matches. For some rows the clone size is stated as once, few or many, or as a class when expanded; others skip it.

d_call,v_call,clone_size,j_call,cdr3_nt,cdr3_aa
TRBD1,TRBV19,NA,TRBJ2-7,TGTGCCAGTAGTGCACCGGGACAGGGGGTTTCCGAGCAGTACTTC,CASSAPGQGVSEQYF
TRBD2,TRBV3-1/TRBV3-2,NA,TRBJ2-4,TGTGCCAGCAGTTCGACCGCGGGAGGGAGAAACATTCAGTACTTC,CASSSTAGGRNIQYF
TRBD1,TRBV7-8,once,TRBJ1-5,TGTGCCAGCAGCCCACCGGACAGGATCCAGCCCCAGCATTTT,CASSPPDRIQPQHF
NA,TRBV7-2,NA,TRBJ2-5,TGTGCCAGCAGCTTAGCTCGGAGCCAAGAGACCCAGTACTTC,CASSLARSQETQYF
NA,TRBV29-1,NA,TRBJ1-2,TGCAGCGTTGCTAGGGGCCTATCGCAAGACGGCTATGGCTACACCTTC,CSVARGLSQDGYGYTF
TRBD2,TRBV6-2/TRBV6-3,NA,TRBJ2-3,TGTGCCAGCAGTCCCCAAGCGGGAGCAGATACGCAGTATTTT,CASSPQAGADTQYF
TRBD1,TRBV19,NA,TRBJ1-2,TGTGCCAGTAGGATCAGGACAGGGGGCGCAGTTAACTATGGCTACACCTTC,CASRIRTGGAVNYGYTF
TRBD1,TRBV27,few,TRBJ1-5,TGTGCCAGCAGTTTATTAGGCAGGGGGAATCAGCCCCAGCATTTT,CASSLLGRGNQPQHF
TRBD1,TRBV19,NA,TRBJ1-6,TGTGCCAGTAGTGCCTGGACAGGAGGCTCCTATAATTCACCCCTCCACTTT,CASSAWTGGSYNSPLHF
NA,TRBV6-1,once,TRBJ1-5,TGTGCCAGCAGTGAATACCAGGGCAATCAGCCCCAGCATTTT,CASSEYQGNQPQHF
TRBD1,TRBV28,NA,TRBJ1-3,TGTGCCAGCAGTTTTCCCGGGACAGGGGGAAACACCATATATTTT,CASSFPGTGGNTIYF
NA,TRBV5-1,NA,TRBJ2-1,TGCGCCAGCAGCTTGGGAGGCGGAGAACCCTACAATGAGCAGTTCTTC,CASSLGGGEPYNEQFF
NA,TRBV10-1,NA,TRBJ1-1,TGCGCCAGCAGTGATTTCATGAACACTGAAGCTTTCTTT,CASSDFMNTEAFF
TRBD2,TRBV10-3,NA,TRBJ2-7,TGTGCCATCCTCGAAAACGATTGGGGGGGAATCGAGCAGTACTTC,CAILENDWGGIEQYF
TRBD1,TRBV24-1,NA,TRBJ2-7,TGTGCCACCAGTGATCCACACAGGGGTTTGGGCGAGCAGTACTTC,CATSDPHRGLGEQYF
TRBD2,TRBV6-2/TRBV6-3,NA,TRBJ2-5,TGTGCCAGCAGTCAGGGACTAGCGGCCTACCAAGAGACCCAGTACTTC,CASSQGLAAYQETQYF
TRBD2,TRBV3-1/TRBV3-2,NA,TRBJ2-3,TGTGCCAGCACCTCTGATTGGGGGGGGAACACAGATACGCAGTATTTT,CASTSDWGGNTDTQYF
NA,TRBV18,NA,TRBJ2-7,TGTGCCAGCTCACCAAACGGCTACGAGCAGTACTTC,CASSPNGYEQYF
NA,TRBV5-5,NA,TRBJ2-2,TGTGCCAGCAGCCTCGGACAGTTTCCGTCGACCGGGGAGCTGTTTTTT,CASSLGQFPSTGELFF
TRBD1,TRBV5-6,few,TRBJ1-3,TGTGCCAGCAGCTCCCAGGGGGCCTTCCTCATTGGAAACACCATATATTTT,CASSSQGAFLIGNTIYF
NA,TRBV2,NA,TRBJ1-1,TGTGCCAGCAGGCCGAAAGTGGCTCCCAAACGGAACACTGAAGCTTTCTTT,CASRPKVAPKRNTEAFF
NA,TRBV9,once,TRBJ2-6,TGTGCCAGCAGCGTCTCCCCGGGAATACAAGGCAGCTCTGGGGCCAACGTCCTGACTTTC,CASSVSPGIQGSSGANVLTF
NA,TRBV27,NA,TRBJ1-6,TGTGCCAGCACAGGGGATAAAAATTCACCCCTCCACTTT,CASTGDKNSPLHF
TRBD1,TRBV5-1,NA,TRBJ1-6,TGCGCCAGCAGCGCGGCGGGACAGGGGTCAAGGAGCTCCTATAATTCACCCCTCCACTTT,CASSAAGQGSRSSYNSPLHF
TRBD2,TRBV9,NA,TRBJ2-3,TGTGCCAGCAGCCCGACTAGCGGGGGGGCAGATACGCAGTATTTT,CASSPTSGGADTQYF
NA,TRBV5-4,NA,TRBJ2-7,TGTGCCAGCAGCACCTACTACGAGCAGTACTTC,CASSTYYEQYF
NA,TRBV7-9,NA,TRBJ2-5,TGTGCCAGCAGGGGCCCCCGGCAGGAGACCCAGTACTTC,CASRGPRQETQYF
NA,TRBV30,few,TRBJ2-7,TGTGCCTGGGGCTCTAGGCTCTACGAGCAGTACTTC,CAWGSRLYEQYF
TRBD1,TRBV28,NA,TRBJ2-7,TGTGCCAGCATCTCACCGGGACAGGCTGCCTACGAGCAGTACTTC,CASISPGQAAYEQYF